The table lists the clone carrying this TCR beta chain with a few counts. What it recognizes is unknown. Unique molecular identifiers were incorporated when the TCRbeta library was constructed. TCRdb analysed the PCR reads with MiXCR anew, one entry per CDR3 protein. There are around 500,000 distinct CDR3 sequences in the sample; about 23% occur only once, and roughly 13% lies in the top ten. The data derive from a study of T-cell reconstitution after alpha-beta-depleted transplantation in children. Study findings and constraints: The study traced high day-60 TCRbeta diversity in some patients to surviving recipient T cells and thymic progenitors. Diversity and T-cell counts at one year after transplant derived mostly from new T cells. Expanded graft clones numbering several hundred reportedly gave rise to alpha-beta T cells about two months after transplant.

In germline, CDR1 is DFQATT, CDR2 SNEGSKA (reference sequence). This CDR3 has 13 amino acids. Trimming took 0 bases from V and 4 from J, leaving 9 bases between them. This rearrangement joins TRBV20-1 to TRBJ1-2; D is unclear. The sequence came from a boy in the first two years of life who had a stem cell transplant for acute myeloid leukemia, so the T cells may come from the graft donor. The sample here was PBMCs, mostly from graft donor cells, taken 360 days after TCRalphabeta/CD19-depleted stem cell transplant. CDR3 sequence reads: CSARDLTPYGYTF. CDR3 DNA sequence: TGCAGTGCTAGAGATCTGACACCCTATGGCTACACCTTC.